Given below is one TCR beta chain in context. Its antigen remains unknown. This CDR3 has 18 amino acids. Germline loops: CDR1 DFQATT, CDR2 SNEGSKA (reference sequence). This entry is derived from a study of CXCR3-negative and CXCR3-positive naive CD8 T cells. Study-level points and caveats: The majority of assays used fresh PBMCs, and CXCR3 expression partially decreased after cryopreservation. Naive cells positive for CXCR3 carried more hydrophobic TRB CDR3s than CXCR3-negative ones.

It was by 5' RACE with UMI labels that the TRB cDNA libraries were prepared. With the 5' RACE reads reprocessed, TCRdb shows one record per CDR3 protein and no DNA. The sample has some 140,000 distinct CDR3 sequences, and its top ten clones hold around 0.5%. Sequencing input: naive CXCR3+ CD8+ T cells from blood. Subset specified: CD45RO-CCR7+CD27+CD95- naive CD8+ T cells expressing CXCR3 (TNR3+). This sequence originates from a human donor in good health. Some clones in this sample may be carry-over from other donors' samples. The rearrangement joins TRBV20-1 to TRBJ2-5; TCRdb lists TRBD2, though no DNA is available to test this call. CDR3 sequence reads: CSASSGRGTSGTQETQYF.